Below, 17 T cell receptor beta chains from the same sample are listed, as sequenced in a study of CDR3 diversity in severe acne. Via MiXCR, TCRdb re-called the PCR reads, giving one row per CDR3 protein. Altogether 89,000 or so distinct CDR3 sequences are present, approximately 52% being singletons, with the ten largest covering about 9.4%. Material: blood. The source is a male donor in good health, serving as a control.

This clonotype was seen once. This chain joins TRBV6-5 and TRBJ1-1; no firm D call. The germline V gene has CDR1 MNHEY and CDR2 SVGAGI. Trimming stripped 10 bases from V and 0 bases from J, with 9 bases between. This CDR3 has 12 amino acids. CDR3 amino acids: CATSALNTEAFF. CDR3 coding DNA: TGTGCCACCTCGGCGTTGAACACTGAAGCTTTCTTT.

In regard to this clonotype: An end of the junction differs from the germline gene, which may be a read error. CDR3 sequence: CASSDSGTSNEQLF. The CDR3 bases are TGTGCCAGCAGTGACTCGGGGACTAGCAATGAGCAGCTCTTC. The V call is TRBV6-4, the J call TRBJ2-1; 9 bases are a match to TRBD2. The CDR3 consists of 14 residues. Per the germline V gene, CDR1 is MRHNA and CDR2 is SNTAGT.

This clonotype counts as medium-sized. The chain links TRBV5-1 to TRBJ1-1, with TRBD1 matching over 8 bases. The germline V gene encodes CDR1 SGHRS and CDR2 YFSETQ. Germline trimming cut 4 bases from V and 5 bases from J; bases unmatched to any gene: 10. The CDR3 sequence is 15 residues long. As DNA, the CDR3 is TGCGCCAGCAGCCCCGAGCAGGGGGCGCGTACTGAAGCTTTCTTT. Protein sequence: CASSPEQGARTEAFF.

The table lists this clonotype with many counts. CDR3 in DNA: TGTGCCAGCAGTGAGGTCAGGTACACTGAAGCTTTCTTT. This translates into CASSEVRYTEAFF. The rearrangement joins TRBV2 to TRBJ1-1; no clear D. CDR3 size: 13 residues. The V end lost 3 bases, the J end lost 3 bases, and 8 bases lay between the germline ends. Germline values: CDR1 SNHLY, CDR2 FYNNEI.

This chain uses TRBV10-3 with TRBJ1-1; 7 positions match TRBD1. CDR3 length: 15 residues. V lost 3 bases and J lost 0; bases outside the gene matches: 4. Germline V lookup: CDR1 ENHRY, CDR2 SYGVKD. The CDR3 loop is CAISERGQMNTEAFF. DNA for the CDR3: TGTGCCATCAGTGAAAGGGGACAGATGAACACTGAAGCTTTCTTT.

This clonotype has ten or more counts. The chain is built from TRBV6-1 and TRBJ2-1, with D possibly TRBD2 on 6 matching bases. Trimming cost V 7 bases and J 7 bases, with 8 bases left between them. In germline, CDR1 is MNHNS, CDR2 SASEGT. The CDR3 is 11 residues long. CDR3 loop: CASTGLNEQFF. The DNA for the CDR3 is TGTGCCAGCACTGGACTAAATGAGCAGTTCTTC.

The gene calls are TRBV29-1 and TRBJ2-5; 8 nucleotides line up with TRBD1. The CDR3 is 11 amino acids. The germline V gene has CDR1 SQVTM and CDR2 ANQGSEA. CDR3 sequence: CGGETGVAQYF. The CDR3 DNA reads TGCGGCGGCGAGACAGGGGTGGCCCAGTACTTC.

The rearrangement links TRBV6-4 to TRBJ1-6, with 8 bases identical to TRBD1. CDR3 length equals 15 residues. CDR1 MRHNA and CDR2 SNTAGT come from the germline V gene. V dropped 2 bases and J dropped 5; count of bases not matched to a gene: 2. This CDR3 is CASSDAGQDNSPLHF. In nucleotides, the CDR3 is TGTGCCAGCAGTGACGCGGGACAGGATAATTCACCCCTCCACTTT.

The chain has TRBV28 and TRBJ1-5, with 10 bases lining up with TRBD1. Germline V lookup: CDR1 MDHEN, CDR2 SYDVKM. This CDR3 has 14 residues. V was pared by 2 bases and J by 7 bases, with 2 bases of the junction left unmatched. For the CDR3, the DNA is TGTGCCAGCAGTTTAGACAGGGGGCGGCAGCCCCAGCATTTT. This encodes CASSLDRGRQPQHF.

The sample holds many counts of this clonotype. CDR3 sequence: CASSQDGPLGLVDTQYF. As DNA, the CDR3 is TGCGCCAGCAGCCAAGATGGCCCCCTCGGACTAGTGGATACGCAGTATTTT. V is TRBV4-1 and J is TRBJ2-3, with 7 bases lining up with TRBD2. J gave up 6 bases and V 0 bases, and 12 bases lay outside the gene matches. From germline, CDR1 is MGHRA and CDR2 YSYEKL. This CDR3 is built from 17 residues.

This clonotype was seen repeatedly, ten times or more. The CDR3 sequence is CASSQDPPRTGNTIYF. The CDR3 region has the DNA TGCGCCAGCAGCCAAGATCCCCCACGTACTGGAAACACCATATATTTT. This chain links TRBV4-1 with TRBJ1-3; unclear D gene. The CDR3 consists of 16 residues. The V end was cut by 0 bases, the J end by 2 bases, with 11 bases between. CDR1 and CDR2 from the germline V gene are MGHRA and YSYEKL.

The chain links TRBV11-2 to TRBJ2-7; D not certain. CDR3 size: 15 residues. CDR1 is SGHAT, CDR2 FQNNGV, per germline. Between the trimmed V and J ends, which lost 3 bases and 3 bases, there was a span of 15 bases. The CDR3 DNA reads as TGTGCCAGCAGCTTGGCCGTCAGCCGCCTCTACGAGCAGTACTTC. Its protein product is CASSLAVSRLYEQYF.

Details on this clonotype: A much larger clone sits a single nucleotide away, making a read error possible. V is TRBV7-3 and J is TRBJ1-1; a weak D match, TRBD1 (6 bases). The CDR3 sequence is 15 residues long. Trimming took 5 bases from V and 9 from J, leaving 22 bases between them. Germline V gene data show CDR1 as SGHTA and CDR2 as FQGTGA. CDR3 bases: TGTGCCAGCAGCCGAGGCCAACAGGGAAGGGAAAAAGCTTTCTTT. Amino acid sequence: CASSRGQQGREKAFF.

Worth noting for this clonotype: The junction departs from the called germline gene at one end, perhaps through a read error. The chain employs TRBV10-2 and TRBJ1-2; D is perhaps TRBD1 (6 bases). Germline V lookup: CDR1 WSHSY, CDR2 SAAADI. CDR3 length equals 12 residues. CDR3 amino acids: CASSEGGYGYTF. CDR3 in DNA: TGTGCCAGCAGTGAAGGGGGCTATGGCTACACCTTC.

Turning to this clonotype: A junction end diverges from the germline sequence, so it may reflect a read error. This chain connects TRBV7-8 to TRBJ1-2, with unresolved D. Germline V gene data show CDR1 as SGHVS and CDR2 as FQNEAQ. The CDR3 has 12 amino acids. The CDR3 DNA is TGTGCCAACAGCTTATCCGGCTATGGCTACACCTTC. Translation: CANSLSGYGYTF.

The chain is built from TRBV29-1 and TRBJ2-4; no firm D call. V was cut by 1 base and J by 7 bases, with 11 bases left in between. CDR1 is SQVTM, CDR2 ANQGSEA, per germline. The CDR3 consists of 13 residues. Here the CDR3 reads CSVEVQAGNIQYF. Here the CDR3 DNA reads TGCAGCGTTGAAGTTCAAGCCGGGAACATTCAGTACTTC.

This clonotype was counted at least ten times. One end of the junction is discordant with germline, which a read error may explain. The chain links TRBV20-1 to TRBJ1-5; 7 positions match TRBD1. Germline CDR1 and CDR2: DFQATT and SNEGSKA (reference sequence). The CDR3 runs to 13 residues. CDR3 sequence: CSARDREAQPQHF. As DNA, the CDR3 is TGCAGTGCTCGAGACAGGGAAGCTCAGCCCCAGCATTTT.